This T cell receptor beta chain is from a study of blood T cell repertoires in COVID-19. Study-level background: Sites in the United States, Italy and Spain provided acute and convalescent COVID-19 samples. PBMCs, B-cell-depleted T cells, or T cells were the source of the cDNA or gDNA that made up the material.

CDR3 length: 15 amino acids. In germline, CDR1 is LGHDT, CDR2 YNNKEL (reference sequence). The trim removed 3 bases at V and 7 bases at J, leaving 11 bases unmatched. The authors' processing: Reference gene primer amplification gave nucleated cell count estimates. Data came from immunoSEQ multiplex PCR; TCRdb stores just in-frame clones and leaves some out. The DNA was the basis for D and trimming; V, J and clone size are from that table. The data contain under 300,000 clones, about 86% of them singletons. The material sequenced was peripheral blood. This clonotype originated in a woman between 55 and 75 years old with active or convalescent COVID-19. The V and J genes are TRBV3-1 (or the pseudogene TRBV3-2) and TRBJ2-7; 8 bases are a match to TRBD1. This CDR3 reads CASSQTDRVPREQYF. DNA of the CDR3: TGTGCCAGCAGCCAGACGGACAGGGTCCCCAGGGAGCAGTACTTC.